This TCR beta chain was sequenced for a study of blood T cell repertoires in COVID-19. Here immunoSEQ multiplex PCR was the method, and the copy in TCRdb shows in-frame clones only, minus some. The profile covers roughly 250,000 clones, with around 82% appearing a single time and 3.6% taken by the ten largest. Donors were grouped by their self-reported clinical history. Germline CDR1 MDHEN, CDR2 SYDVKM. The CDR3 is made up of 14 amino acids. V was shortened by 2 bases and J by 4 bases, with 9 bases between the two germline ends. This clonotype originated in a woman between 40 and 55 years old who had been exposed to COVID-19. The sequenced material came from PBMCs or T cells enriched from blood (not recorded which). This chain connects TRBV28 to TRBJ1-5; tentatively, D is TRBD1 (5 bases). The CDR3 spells CASSLGHLNQPQHF. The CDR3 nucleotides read TGTGCCAGCAGTTTAGGACATCTTAATCAGCCCCAGCATTTT.